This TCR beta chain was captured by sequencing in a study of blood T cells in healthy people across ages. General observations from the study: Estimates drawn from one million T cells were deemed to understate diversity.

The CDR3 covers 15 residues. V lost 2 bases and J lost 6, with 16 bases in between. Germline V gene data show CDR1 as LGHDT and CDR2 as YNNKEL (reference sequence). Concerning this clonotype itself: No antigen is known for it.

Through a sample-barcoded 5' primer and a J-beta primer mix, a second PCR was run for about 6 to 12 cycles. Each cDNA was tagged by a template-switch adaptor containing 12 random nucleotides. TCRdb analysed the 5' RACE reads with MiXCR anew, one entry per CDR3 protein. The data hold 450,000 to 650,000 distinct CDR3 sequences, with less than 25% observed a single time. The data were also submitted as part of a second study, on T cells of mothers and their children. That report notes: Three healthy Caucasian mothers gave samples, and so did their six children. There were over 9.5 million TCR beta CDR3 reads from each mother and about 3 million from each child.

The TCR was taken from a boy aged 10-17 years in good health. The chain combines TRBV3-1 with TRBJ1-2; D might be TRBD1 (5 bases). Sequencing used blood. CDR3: CASSQIRSGDNGYTF. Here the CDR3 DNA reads TGTGCCAGCAGCCAAATCCGGTCGGGGGATAATGGCTACACCTTC.